Following are 2 T cell receptor beta chains from one sample sequenced in a study of shared clonotypes between healthy human individuals (dated by TCRdb to about 2020). The library was generated by the immunoSEQ multiplex PCR assay. The clones in this table, taken by TCRdb from immuneACCESS, are in-frame only. Not every clone is retained; where verified, under half of the shortfall comes from an unresolved V gene, and the cause of the rest is unknown. The sample includes roughly 1.5 million clones, with 95% to 99% observed a single time. The top ten constitute less than 0.55% of the sample. Material for sequencing was naive CD4+ T cells sorted from blood. The sample's cell subset or site label, decoded: CD45RA+ positively selected. Every receptor here comes from a young man in good health.

This rearrangement joins TRBV7-2 to TRBJ2-1; either TRBD1 or TRBD2 may fit D (5 bases each). V lost 5 bases and J 9 bases, leaving 14 bases between the germline ends. Germline CDR1 is SGHTA and CDR2 is FQGNSA. The CDR3 extends over 13 amino acids. CDR3 loop: CASSPTVGPEQFF. CDR3 nucleotides: TGTGCCAGCAGCCCTACGGTGGGACCTGAGCAGTTCTTC.

The chain is built from TRBV28 and TRBJ1-3, with 8 bases identical to TRBD1. Trimming cost V 8 bases and J 1 base; bases outside gene matches: 7. The CDR3 is 15 residues long. Germline lookup yields CDR1 MDHEN and CDR2 SYDVKM. CDR3: CASWDRSGSGNTIYF. The CDR3 DNA follows: TGTGCCAGCTGGGACAGGTCGGGGTCTGGAAACACCATATATTTT.